The 14 T cell receptor beta chains reported below all come from one sample, sequenced in a study of blood T cell repertoires in COVID-19. Measured with immunoSEQ multiplex PCR; TCRdb has only the in-frame clones, and not every one. The sample includes about 320,000 clones, 70% to 90% seen only once; the top ten take approximately 5%. The sequenced sample was PBMCs or T cells enriched from blood (not recorded which). The receptors stem from a woman under 40 who had recovered from COVID-19.

The chain employs TRBV4-1 and TRBJ1-6; D is uncertain. The CDR3 has 13 amino acids. Per the germline V gene, CDR1 is MGHRA and CDR2 is YSYEKL. The V end was cut by 1 base, the J end by 10 bases, with 8 bases between. The CDR3 nucleotides are TGCGCCAGCAGCCAAGGAGCTCGGTCACCCCTCCACTTT. Protein sequence: CASSQGARSPLHF.

The chain combines TRBV30 with TRBJ2-7; D not resolved. This CDR3 spans 12 amino acids. Germline V CDR1 and CDR2: GTSNPN, SVGIG (reference sequence). V lost 4 bases and J lost 4, with 11 bases in between. The CDR3 sequence: CAWTPGRYEQYF. The CDR3 DNA is TGTGCCTGGACTCCAGGCCGATACGAGCAGTACTTC.

The chain has TRBV5-6 and TRBJ1-1; the D gene is possibly TRBD1 (5 bases). Germline assignment: CDR1 SGHDT and CDR2 YYEEEE. This CDR3 spans 13 amino acids. V was clipped by 4 bases and J by 3 bases, with 10 bases between them. CDR3 region: CASSPGSYTEAFF. The CDR3 nucleotides read TGTGCCAGCAGCCCAGGGTCGTACACTGAAGCTTTCTTT.

V is TRBV7-3 and J is TRBJ1-2; 8 bases are a match to TRBD1. The trim removed 6 bases at V and 3 bases at J, leaving 12 bases unmatched. The CDR3 consists of 16 residues. CDR1 is SGHTA, CDR2 FQGTGA, per germline. CDR3 in DNA: TGTGCCAGCAGTTCCCTATATCAGGGGGCCGACTATGGCTACACCTTC. This codes for CASSSLYQGADYGYTF.

This clone was observed a single time. This rearrangement joins TRBV30 to TRBJ1-2; 8 bases fit TRBD1. The CDR3 has 16 amino acids. J was trimmed by 3 bases and V by 0 bases; bases with no gene match: 9. The germline CDR1 and CDR2 sequences are GTSNPN and SVGIG (reference sequence). CDR3 sequence (DNA): TGTGCCTGGAGTGTACAGGGGGGAAGGTTCTACTATGGCTACACCTTC. Protein sequence: CAWSVQGGRFYYGYTF.

The rearrangement joins TRBV9 to TRBJ1-2, with D tentatively TRBD1 (6 bases). V shed 3 bases and J shed 6 bases, with 9 bases lying between them. Germline V CDR1 and CDR2: SGDLS, YYNGEE. The CDR3 length is 12 residues. The DNA for the CDR3 is TGTGCCAGCAGCGCCCGGACAGATGGCTACACCTTC. This sequence encodes CASSARTDGYTF. The full variable domain, completed using reference TRBV9 and TRBJ1-2, is DSGVTQTPKHLITATGQRVTLRCSPRSGDLSVYWYQQSLDQGLQFLIQYYNGEERAKGNILERFSAQQFPDLHSELNLSSLELGDSALYFCASSARTDGYTFGSGTRLTVV.

This clone was detected once. As DNA, the CDR3 is TGTGCCAGCAGCCCCAGGGGGCGCGGTCAGCCCCAGCATTTT. Its protein product is CASSPRGRGQPQHF. The V gene is TRBV13, the J gene TRBJ1-5, with 8 bases lining up with TRBD1. In germline, CDR1 is PRHDT, CDR2 FYEKMQ (reference sequence). The CDR3 runs 14 residues. V shed 5 bases, J shed 6 bases, and the junction held 6 bases outside the gene matches. Looking up the rest from reference TRBV13 and TRBJ1-5 gives the full variable domain: AAGVIQSPRHLIKEKRETATLKCYPIPRHDTVYWYQQGPGQDPQFLISFYEKMQSDKGSIPDRFSAQQFSDYHSELNMSSLELGDSALYFCASSPRGRGQPQHFGDGTRLSIL.

The CDR3 region has the DNA TGTGCCAGCAGGCGGGCGGGGGTAAAGGAGCAGTTCTTC. Protein: CASRRAGVKEQFF. The chain couples TRBV2 to TRBJ2-1; 7 positions match TRBD2. The CDR3 sequence is 13 residues long. Germline assignment: CDR1 SNHLY and CDR2 FYNNEI. With V trimmed by 6 bases and J by 10 bases, 9 bases remained unmatched.

This rearrangement joins TRBV18 to TRBJ1-5, with 8 bases fitting TRBD1. V was clipped by 1 base and J by 0 bases; unmatched bases: 11. Germline V gives CDR1 KGHSH, CDR2 LQKENI. The CDR3 is 19 amino acids. CDR3 coding DNA: TGTGCCAGCTCACCACTGCCGGGGACAGGAGAAATTAGCAATCAGCCCCAGCATTTT. This codes for CASSPLPGTGEISNQPQHF. The full variable domain, its missing parts supplied by reference TRBV18 and TRBJ1-5, is NAGVMQNPRHLVRRRGQEARLRCSPMKGHSHVYWYRQLPEEGLKFMVYLQKENIIDESGMPKERFSAEFPKEGPSILRIQQVVRGDSAAYFCASSPLPGTGEISNQPQHFGDGTRLSIL.

V usage is TRBV18 and J usage is TRBJ1-5, with TRBD1 identical over 8 bases. Looked up from germline, CDR1 is KGHSH and CDR2 is LQKENI. V lost 2 bases and J lost 4; bases outside the gene matches: 7. The CDR3 is made up of 16 amino acids. The CDR3 region has the DNA TGTGCCAGCTCACCATCCATTGGGACAGGTAATCAGCCCCAGCATTTT. Its translation: CASSPSIGTGNQPQHF.

The chain joins TRBV2 to TRBJ2-2; D unclear. Germline lookup yields CDR1 SNHLY and CDR2 FYNNEI. Trimming pared 6 bases from V and 0 bases from J, leaving 11 bases between. The CDR3 extends over 15 amino acids. This CDR3 reads CASRPSLANTGELFF. The CDR3 bases are TGTGCCAGCAGGCCCTCCTTAGCGAACACCGGGGAGCTGTTTTTT. The full variable domain, its missing parts supplied by reference TRBV2 and TRBJ2-2, is EPEVTQTPSHQVTQMGQEVILRCVPISNHLYFYWYRQILGQKVEFLVSFYNNEISEKSEIFDDQFSVERPDGSNFTLKIRSTKLEDSAMYFCASRPSLANTGELFFGEGSRLTVL.

The chain links TRBV2 to TRBJ1-2; D ambiguous. CDR3 length: 12 amino acids. Germline V gene sequence: CDR1 SNHLY, CDR2 FYNNEI. V was clipped by 6 bases and J by 8 bases, with 13 bases between them. The CDR3, as DNA: TGTGCCAGCAGGAGCTACCAGGCAGGCTACACCTTC. Amino acids: CASRSYQAGYTF. Full variable domain (rest looked up from reference TRBV2 and TRBJ1-2): EPEVTQTPSHQVTQMGQEVILRCVPISNHLYFYWYRQILGQKVEFLVSFYNNEISEKSEIFDDQFSVERPDGSNFTLKIRSTKLEDSAMYFCASRSYQAGYTFGSGTRLTVV.

The gene calls are TRBV2 and TRBJ1-5; D perhaps matches TRBD1 (5 bases). Trimming left V 8 bases short and J 6 bases short, with 17 bases between. The CDR3 is made up of 14 amino acids. Germline V gene sequence: CDR1 SNHLY, CDR2 FYNNEI. CDR3: CASASGQGGQPQHF. In DNA form, the CDR3 reads TGTGCCAGCGCTTCAGGGCAGGGCGGTCAGCCCCAGCATTTT.

V usage is TRBV30 and J usage is TRBJ2-3; D gene ambiguous. The ends were cut back, 2 bases at V and 5 bases at J, with 5 bases in the middle. The CDR3 length is 11 residues. Germline loops: CDR1 GTSNPN, CDR2 SVGIG (reference sequence). CDR3 nucleotide sequence: TGTGCCTGGAGTCCTTTAGATACGCAGTATTTT. It translates to CAWSPLDTQYF.